A single sample is the source of the 17 T cell receptor beta chains below, sequenced in a study of blood T cell repertoires in COVID-19. Assay: immunoSEQ multiplex PCR; the TCRdb copy retains only in-frame clones and omits some. Of approximately 120,000 clones listed, roughly 84% are singletons. Sequencing input: peripheral blood. Receptors were obtained from a woman in her 50s with acute or convalescent COVID-19.

This chain uses TRBV5-5 with TRBJ1-2, with D unresolved. Trimming stripped 3 bases from V and 7 bases from J, with 10 bases between. The germline V gene has CDR1 SGHKS and CDR2 YYEKEE (reference sequence). The CDR3 totals 12 residues. The CDR3, as DNA: TGTGCCAGCAGCTCGGGGAGAGGTGGCTACACCTTC. Protein sequence: CASSSGRGGYTF.

This chain uses TRBV27 with TRBJ1-5; D is perhaps TRBD1 (5 bases). The CDR3 has 15 residues. Trimming shortened V by 0 bases and J by 7 bases, and 13 bases separated the two germline ends. Germline CDR1 reads MNHEY; CDR2 reads SMNVEV (reference sequence). CDR3 amino acids: CASSLSYGTRQPQHF. The CDR3 bases are TGTGCCAGCAGTTTATCGTACGGGACTCGGCAGCCCCAGCATTTT.

This clone was found a few times. CDR3 sequence (DNA): TGTGCCAGCAGTTGGGGCTTTGGAAGGAACACTGAAGCTTTCTTT. It codes for CASSWGFGRNTEAFF. This chain joins TRBV28 and TRBJ1-1; the D gene is possibly TRBD1 (5 bases). V dropped 4 bases and J dropped 1 base, with 13 bases sitting between them. The CDR3 totals 15 residues. In germline, CDR1 is MDHEN, CDR2 SYDVKM.

The rearrangement joins TRBV7-2 to TRBJ1-2; D gene unclear. Germline V lookup: CDR1 SGHTA, CDR2 FQGNSA. V was trimmed by 2 bases and J by 0 bases, leaving 7 bases between them. The CDR3 has 14 residues. The CDR3 is CASSLSVTNYGYTF. CDR3 coding DNA: TGTGCCAGCAGCTTATCCGTTACTAACTATGGCTACACCTTC.

This CDR3 is CAWSPGGQNYGYTF. The CDR3 DNA follows: TGTGCCTGGAGTCCCGGGGGGCAGAACTATGGCTACACCTTC. J is TRBJ1-2 and V is TRBV30; a possible D gene is TRBD1 (6 bases). V lost 2 bases and J 2 bases, leaving 12 bases between the germline ends. CDR1 is GTSNPN, CDR2 SVGIG, per germline (reference sequence). The CDR3 totals 14 residues. The full variable domain, completed using reference TRBV30 and TRBJ1-2, is SQTIHQWPATLVQPVGSPLSLECTVEGTSNPNLYWYRQAAGRGLQLLFYSVGIGQISSEVPQNLSASRPQDRQFILSSKKLLLSDSGFYLCAWSPGGQNYGYTFGSGTRLTVV.

CDR3 DNA: TGTGCCAGCAACTCCCACAGGGGCCTTCAAGAGACCCAGTACTTC. Protein sequence: CASNSHRGLQETQYF. This rearrangement joins TRBV2 to TRBJ2-5; 7 nucleotides line up with TRBD1. Germline CDR1 reads SNHLY; CDR2 reads FYNNEI. This CDR3 is built from 15 residues. Trimming cost V 7 bases and J 2 bases; bases outside gene matches: 10.

This chain uses TRBV4-2 with TRBJ2-1; the match to TRBD2 covers 7 bases. This CDR3 region has 13 residues. Germline values: CDR1 LGHNA, CDR2 YNFKEQ. Trimming took 1 base from V and 12 from J; bases not matched to a gene: 6. CDR3 residues: CASSQGRGDRQFF. CDR3 coding DNA: TGTGCCAGCAGCCAAGGCCGGGGGGATAGGCAGTTCTTC.

This clone was observed a handful of times. V is TRBV10-3 and J is TRBJ1-6; D might be TRBD1 (6 bases). The CDR3 consists of 14 residues. Germline CDR1 ENHRY, CDR2 SYGVKD. V dropped 0 bases and J dropped 8 bases, with 8 bases sitting between them. The CDR3 loop reads CAISESEGDSPLHF. CDR3 bases: TGTGCCATCAGTGAGTCTGAGGGGGATTCACCCCTCCACTTT.

The CDR3 DNA follows: TGCGCCAGCAGTGAACAGCGGGGGTGGGATACGCAGTATTTT. Translation gives CASSEQRGWDTQYF. V is TRBV10-2 and J is TRBJ2-3; TRBD2 aligns across 8 bases. The CDR3 runs 14 residues. CDR1 is WSHSY, CDR2 SAAADI, per germline. J gave up 6 bases and V 3 bases, and 5 bases lay outside the gene matches.

V usage is TRBV7-6 and J usage is TRBJ2-7, with 14 bases that match TRBD2. V was pared by 5 bases and J by 2 bases, with 11 bases of the junction left unmatched. Germline CDR1 reads SGHVS; CDR2 reads FNYEAQ. The CDR3 spans 18 residues. The CDR3 spells CASSRGTSGGSGTYEQYF. The CDR3 bases are TGTGCCAGCAGCCGGGGGACTAGCGGGGGAAGTGGGACCTACGAGCAGTACTTC.

This chain connects TRBV6-1 to TRBJ1-1, with no clear D. Germline values: CDR1 MNHNS, CDR2 SASEGT. This CDR3 comprises 15 residues. Trimming removed 3 bases from V and 3 bases from J, with 14 bases in between. In DNA, the CDR3 is TGTGCCAGCAGTGAGGGTTGGGCGAGGGACACTGAAGCTTTCTTT. Translation gives CASSEGWARDTEAFF.

The V call is TRBV12-5, the J call TRBJ1-2; no clear D gene. The CDR3 consists of 14 residues. Germline V gene lookup returns CDR1 LGHNT and CDR2 FRNRAP. V lost 7 bases and J 8 bases, leaving 20 bases between the germline ends. This CDR3 reads CASATHPPPRGYTF. The CDR3 DNA is TGTGCTAGTGCCACCCACCCCCCACCCCGGGGCTACACCTTC.

The sample holds one count of this clone. The J gene is TRBJ2-3, the V gene TRBV20-1; 7 bases agree with TRBD1. J gave up 8 bases and V 6 bases, and 5 bases lay outside the gene matches. Germline CDR1 is DFQATT and CDR2 is SNEGSKA (reference sequence). The CDR3 is made up of 11 amino acids. CDR3 in DNA: TGCAGTGCACCTTCAGGGGGTACGCAGTATTTT. Encoded protein: CSAPSGGTQYF.

The chain combines TRBV7-2 with TRBJ1-2, with D perhaps matching TRBD1 (5 bases). The germline V and J ends were trimmed by 8 bases and 4 bases, with 17 bases remaining between them. The CDR3 length is 14 residues. Germline V gene lookup returns CDR1 SGHTA and CDR2 FQGNSA. CDR3 loop: CASAYQGVSYGYTF. The CDR3 DNA sequence: TGTGCCAGCGCCTACCAGGGTGTTAGCTATGGCTACACCTTC.

The chain recombines TRBV5-1 with TRBJ2-3, with D possibly matching TRBD1 (6 bases). Trimming removed 4 bases at V and 0 bases at J, with 21 bases between. This CDR3 is 18 amino acids long. Germline V gene lookup returns CDR1 SGHRS and CDR2 YFSETQ. Written as DNA, the CDR3 is TGCGCCAGCAGCCCAAGGACAGTCGGAAAGATTAGCACAGATACGCAGTATTTT. It is translated as CASSPRTVGKISTDTQYF.

The J gene is TRBJ2-2, the V gene TRBV6-5; D is unresolved. Germline V CDR1 and CDR2: MNHEY, SVGAGI. V was clipped by 5 bases and J by 4 bases, with 14 bases between them. This CDR3 comprises 15 residues. CDR3 region: CASSPRRSGTGELFF. The CDR3 DNA is TGTGCCAGCAGTCCTCGGCGTTCGGGCACCGGGGAGCTGTTTTTT.

The chain recombines TRBV6-6 with TRBJ1-1, with 8 bases aligning to TRBD1. CDR1 MNHNY and CDR2 SVGAGI come from the germline V gene (reference sequence). J lost 7 bases, V lost 6 bases, and 10 bases had no gene match. CDR3 size: 14 residues. The CDR3 DNA reads TGTGCCAGCAGCCGAGGGACAGGACTCTTTGAAGCTTTCTTT. It encodes CASSRGTGLFEAFF.